The present TCR beta chain was sequenced within a study of immune evolution from preneoplasia to lung adenocarcinoma. Background on the study: HLA loss of heterozygosity: under 7.5% AIS, about 15% MIA, about 32% ADC, none AAH. Study results and caveats: Later-stage lesions seemingly showed higher T cell density and diversity than normal lung. Top clone share appeared to fall from AAH through AIS, MIA, adenocarcinoma.

Note on this clone: No antigen is known for it.

This table comes from immunoSEQ multiplex PCR, and its TCRdb copy is limited to in-frame clones, with some not included. The sample carries 7,500 to 10,000 clones, about four fifths recorded once. Germline V gene lookup returns CDR1 SGDLS and CDR2 YYNGEE. After removal of 1 base from V and 5 bases from J, the junction contained 10 bases not matched to a gene. This CDR3 comprises 16 residues. The receptor was isolated from an older person with lung adenocarcinoma. J is TRBJ2-7 and V is TRBV9, with 9 bases that match TRBD1. Sequencing used FFPE lung adenocarcinoma in situ tissue. CDR3 residues: CASSVKGQGFGHEQYF. The CDR3 DNA reads TGTGCCAGCAGCGTAAAAGGACAGGGGTTTGGTCACGAGCAGTACTTC.